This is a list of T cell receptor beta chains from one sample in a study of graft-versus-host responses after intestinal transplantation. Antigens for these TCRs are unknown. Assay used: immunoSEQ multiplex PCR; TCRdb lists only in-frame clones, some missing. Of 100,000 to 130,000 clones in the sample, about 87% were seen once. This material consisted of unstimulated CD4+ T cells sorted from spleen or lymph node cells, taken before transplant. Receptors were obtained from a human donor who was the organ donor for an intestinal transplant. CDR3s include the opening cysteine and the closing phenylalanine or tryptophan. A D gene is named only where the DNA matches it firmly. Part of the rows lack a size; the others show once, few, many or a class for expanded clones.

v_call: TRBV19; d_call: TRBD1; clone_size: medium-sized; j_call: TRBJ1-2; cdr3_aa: CASSQRTGLGYTF; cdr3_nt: TGTGCCAGTAGCCAAAGGACAGGATTGGGCTACACCTTC
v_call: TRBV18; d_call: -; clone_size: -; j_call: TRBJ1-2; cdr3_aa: CASSPGGPRANYGHTF; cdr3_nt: TGTGCCAGCTCACCCGGGGGGCCCAGAGCTAACTATGGCCACACCTTC
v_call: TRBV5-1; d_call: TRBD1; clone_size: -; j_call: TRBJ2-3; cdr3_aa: CASSLGQGIDTQYF; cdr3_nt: TGCGCCAGCAGCTTAGGACAGGGTATAGATACGCAGTATTTT
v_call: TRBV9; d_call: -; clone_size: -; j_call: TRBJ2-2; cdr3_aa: CASSPRGGGRTGELFF; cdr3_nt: TGTGCCAGCAGCCCAAGGGGGGGCGGTAGGACCGGGGAGCTGTTTTTT
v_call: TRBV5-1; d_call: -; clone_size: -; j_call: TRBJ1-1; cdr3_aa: CASSPGATLEAFF; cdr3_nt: TGCGCCAGCAGCCCCGGGGCCACTCTAGAAGCTTTCTTT
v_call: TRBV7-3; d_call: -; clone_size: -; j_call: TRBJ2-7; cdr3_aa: CASSLLRWGRGNYEQYF; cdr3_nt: TGTGCCAGCAGCCTTCTGAGGTGGGGGCGGGGCAACTACGAGCAGTACTTC
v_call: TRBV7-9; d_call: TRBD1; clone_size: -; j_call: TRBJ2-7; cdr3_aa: CASSPGTGGFNNEQYF; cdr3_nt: TGTGCCAGCAGCCCAGGGACAGGGGGCTTCAATAACGAGCAGTACTTC
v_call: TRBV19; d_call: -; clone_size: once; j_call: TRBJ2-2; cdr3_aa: CASSIKGTTRTGELFF; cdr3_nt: TGTGCCAGTAGTATTAAGGGAACAACTAGAACCGGGGAGCTGTTTTTT
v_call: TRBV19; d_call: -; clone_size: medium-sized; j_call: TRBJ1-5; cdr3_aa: CASSTVNNQPQHF; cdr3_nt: TGTGCCAGTAGTACGGTGAACAATCAGCCCCAGCATTTT
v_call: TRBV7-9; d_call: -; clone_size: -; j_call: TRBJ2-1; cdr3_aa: CASSLTHHTYNEQFF; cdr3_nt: TGTGCCAGCAGCTTAACTCACCACACCTACAATGAGCAGTTCTTC
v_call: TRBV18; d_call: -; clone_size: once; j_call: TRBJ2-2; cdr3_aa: CASSPTQTRSTGELFF; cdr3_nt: TGTGCCAGCTCACCCACCCAGACTCGATCCACCGGGGAGCTGTTTTTT
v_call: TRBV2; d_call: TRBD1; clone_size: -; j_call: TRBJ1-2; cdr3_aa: CASRGQGYGYGYTF; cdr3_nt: TGTGCCAGCAGAGGACAGGGTTACGGCTATGGCTACACCTTC
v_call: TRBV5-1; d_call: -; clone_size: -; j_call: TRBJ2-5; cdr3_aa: CASSWGGGPQETQYF; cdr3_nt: TGCGCCAGCAGCTGGGGCGGGGGCCCACAAGAGACCCAGTACTTC
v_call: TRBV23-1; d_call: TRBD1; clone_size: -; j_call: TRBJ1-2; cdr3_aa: CASSQGDRGSNYGYTF; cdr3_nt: TGCGCCAGCAGTCAGGGGGACAGGGGGTCTAACTATGGCTACACCTTC
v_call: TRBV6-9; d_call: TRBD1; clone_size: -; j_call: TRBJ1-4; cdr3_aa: CASSFRDRDEKLFF; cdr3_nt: TGTGCCAGCAGTTTCCGGGACAGGGATGAAAAACTGTTTTTT
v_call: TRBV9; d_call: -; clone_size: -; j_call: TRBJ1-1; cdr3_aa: CASSVREGGSAEAFF; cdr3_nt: TGTGCCAGCAGCGTGAGGGAGGGGGGTTCGGCTGAAGCTTTCTTT
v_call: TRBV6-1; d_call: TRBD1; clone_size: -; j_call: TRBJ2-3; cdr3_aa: CASRRQGTDTQYF; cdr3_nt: TGTGCCAGCAGGCGACAGGGGACAGATACGCAGTATTTT
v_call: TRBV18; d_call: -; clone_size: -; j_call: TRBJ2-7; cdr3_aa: CASSPSTSSYEQYF; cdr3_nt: TGTGCCAGCTCACCCTCAACCAGCTCCTACGAGCAGTACTTC
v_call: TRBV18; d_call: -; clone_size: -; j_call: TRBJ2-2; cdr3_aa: CASSLQKTGELFF; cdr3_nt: TGTGCCAGCTCGTTGCAGAAGACCGGGGAGCTGTTTTTT
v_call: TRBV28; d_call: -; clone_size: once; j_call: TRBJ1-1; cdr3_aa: CASGGNTEAFF; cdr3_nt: TGTGCCAGCGGGGGGAACACTGAAGCTTTCTTT
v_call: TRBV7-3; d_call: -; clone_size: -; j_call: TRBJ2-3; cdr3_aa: CASSLNPTLGTDTQYF; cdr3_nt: TGTGCCAGCAGCTTAAACCCGACCCTTGGCACAGATACGCAGTATTTT
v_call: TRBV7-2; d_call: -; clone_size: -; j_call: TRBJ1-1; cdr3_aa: CASSLAGGAFTEAFF; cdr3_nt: TGTGCCAGCAGCTTAGCTGGGGGAGCGTTCACTGAAGCTTTCTTT
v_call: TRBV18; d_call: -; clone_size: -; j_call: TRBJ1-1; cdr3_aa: CASSPLPVNTEAFF; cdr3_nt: TGTGCCAGCTCACCTCTTCCAGTGAACACTGAAGCTTTCTTT
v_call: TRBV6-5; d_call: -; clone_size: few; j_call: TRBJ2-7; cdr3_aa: CASSYRVTYEQYF; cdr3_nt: TGTGCCAGCAGTTACAGGGTTACCTACGAGCAGTACTTC
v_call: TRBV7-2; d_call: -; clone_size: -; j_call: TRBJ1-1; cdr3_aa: CASTLTGLNTEAFF; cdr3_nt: TGTGCCAGCACTCTTACAGGGCTCAACACTGAAGCTTTCTTT
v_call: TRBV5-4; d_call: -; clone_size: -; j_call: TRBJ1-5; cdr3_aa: CASSTGGNQPQHF; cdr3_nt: TGTGCCAGCAGCACAGGAGGCAATCAGCCCCAGCATTTT
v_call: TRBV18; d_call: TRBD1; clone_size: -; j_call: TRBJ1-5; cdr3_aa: CASSAGTGTNQPQHF; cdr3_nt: TGTGCCAGCTCAGCCGGGACAGGGACTAATCAGCCCCAGCATTTT
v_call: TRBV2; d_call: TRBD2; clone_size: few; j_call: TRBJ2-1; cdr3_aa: CASWTSGYNEQFF; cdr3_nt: TGTGCCAGCTGGACTAGCGGTTACAATGAGCAGTTCTTC
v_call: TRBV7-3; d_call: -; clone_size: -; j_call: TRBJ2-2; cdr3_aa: CASSFGQPTGELFF; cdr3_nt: TGTGCCAGCAGCTTCGGACAGCCCACCGGGGAGCTGTTTTTT
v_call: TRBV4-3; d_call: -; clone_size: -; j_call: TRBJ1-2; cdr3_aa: CASSQEPGHRTYGYTF; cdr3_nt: TGCGCCAGCAGCCAAGAGCCCGGACATCGGACCTATGGCTACACCTTC
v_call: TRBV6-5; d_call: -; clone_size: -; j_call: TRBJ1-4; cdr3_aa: CASTGRTNEKLFF; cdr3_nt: TGTGCCAGCACTGGCAGGACAAATGAAAAACTGTTTTTT
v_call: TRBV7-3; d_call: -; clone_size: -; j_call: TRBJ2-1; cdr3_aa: CASSRTGGPYNEQFF; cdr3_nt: TGTGCCAGCAGTCGAACTGGAGGACCCTACAATGAGCAGTTCTTC
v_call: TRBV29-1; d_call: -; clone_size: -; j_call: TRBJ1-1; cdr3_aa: CGVLNAEAFF; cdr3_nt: TGCGGCGTTCTGAACGCTGAAGCTTTCTTT
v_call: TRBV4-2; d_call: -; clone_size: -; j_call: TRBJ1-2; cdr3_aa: CASRRTGGITKNYGYTF; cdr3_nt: TGTGCCAGCAGACGCACGGGGGGAATAACTAAAAACTATGGCTACACCTTC
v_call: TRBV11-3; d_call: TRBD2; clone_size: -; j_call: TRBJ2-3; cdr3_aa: CASSLGLAGGSTDTQYF; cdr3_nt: TGTGCCAGCAGCTTAGGACTAGCGGGAGGCAGCACAGATACGCAGTATTTT
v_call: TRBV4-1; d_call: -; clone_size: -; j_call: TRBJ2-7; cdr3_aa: CASSLRAAYEQYF; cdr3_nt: TGCGCCAGCAGCCTGCGCGCCGCCTACGAGCAGTACTTC
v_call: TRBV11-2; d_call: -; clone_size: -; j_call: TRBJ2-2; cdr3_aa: CASSLAGTGELFF; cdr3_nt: TGTGCCAGCAGCTTAGCGGGCACCGGGGAGCTGTTTTTT
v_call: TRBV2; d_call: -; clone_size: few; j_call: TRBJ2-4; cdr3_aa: CASRSGEGTNIQYF; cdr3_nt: TGTGCCAGCAGGAGCGGAGAGGGTACGAACATTCAGTACTTC
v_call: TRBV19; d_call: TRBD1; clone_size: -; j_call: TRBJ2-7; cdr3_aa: CASRPGTATYEQYF; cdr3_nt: TGTGCCAGTAGACCCGGGACAGCCACCTACGAGCAGTACTTC
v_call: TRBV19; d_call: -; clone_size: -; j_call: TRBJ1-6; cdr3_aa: CASSIPSGSGGPLHF; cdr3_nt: TGTGCCAGTAGTATCCCCAGCGGGAGTGGGGGACCCCTCCACTTT
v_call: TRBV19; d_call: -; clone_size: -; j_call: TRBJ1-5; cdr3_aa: CASRQGRGQPQHF; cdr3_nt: TGTGCCAGTAGACAGGGACGAGGGCAGCCCCAGCATTTT
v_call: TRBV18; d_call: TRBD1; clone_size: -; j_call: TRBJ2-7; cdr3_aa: CASSPDLEQGGASPYEQYF; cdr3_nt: TGTGCCAGCTCACCAGATTTAGAACAGGGGGGAGCTTCTCCCTACGAGCAGTACTTC
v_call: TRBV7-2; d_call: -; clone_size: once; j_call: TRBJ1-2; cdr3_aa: CASSLAGARYGYTF; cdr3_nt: TGTGCCAGCAGCTTAGCGGGAGCACGCTATGGCTACACCTTC
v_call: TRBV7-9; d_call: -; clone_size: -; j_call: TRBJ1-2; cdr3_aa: CASSLEGGVGYTF; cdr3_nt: TGTGCCAGCAGCTTGGAGGGGGGAGTGGGCTACACCTTC
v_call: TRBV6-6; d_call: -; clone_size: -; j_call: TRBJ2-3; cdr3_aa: CASSYSERPSTDTQYF; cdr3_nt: TGTGCCAGCAGTTATTCTGAGCGACCGAGCACAGATACGCAGTATTTT
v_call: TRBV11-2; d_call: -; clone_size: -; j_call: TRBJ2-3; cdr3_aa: CASSPPGREHSAHTQYF; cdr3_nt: TGTGCCAGCAGCCCCCCGGGGCGGGAACACTCCGCCCATACGCAGTATTTT
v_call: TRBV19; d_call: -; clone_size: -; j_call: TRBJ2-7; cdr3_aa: CASDLNSDYEQYF; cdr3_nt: TGTGCCAGTGACCTGAACTCAGACTACGAGCAGTACTTC
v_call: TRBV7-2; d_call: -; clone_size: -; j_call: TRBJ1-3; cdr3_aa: CASSSHRGFSGNTIYF; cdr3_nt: TGTGCCAGCAGCTCCCATAGGGGTTTTTCTGGAAACACCATATATTTT
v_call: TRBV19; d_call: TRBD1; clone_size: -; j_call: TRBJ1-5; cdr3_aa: CASSITLQGAVQPQHF; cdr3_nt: TGTGCCAGTAGTATTACGCTCCAGGGGGCTGTTCAGCCCCAGCATTTT
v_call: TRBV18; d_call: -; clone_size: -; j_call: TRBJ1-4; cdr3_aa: CASSLTGGTNEKLFF; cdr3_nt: TGTGCCAGCTCACTCACCGGGGGTACTAATGAAAAACTGTTTTTT
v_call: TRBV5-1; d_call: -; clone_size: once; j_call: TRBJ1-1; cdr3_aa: CASSLLGGPMNTEAFF; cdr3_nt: TGCGCCAGCAGCTTACTCGGGGGGCCAATGAACACTGAAGCTTTCTTT
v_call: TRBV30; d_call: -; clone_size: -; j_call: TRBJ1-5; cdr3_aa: CAWSWDSNQPQHF; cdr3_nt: TGTGCCTGGAGCTGGGACAGCAATCAGCCCCAGCATTTT
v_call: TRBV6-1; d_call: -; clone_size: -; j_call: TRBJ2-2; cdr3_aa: CASSDPNTGELFF; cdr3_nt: TGTGCCAGCAGTGACCCGAACACCGGGGAGCTGTTTTTT
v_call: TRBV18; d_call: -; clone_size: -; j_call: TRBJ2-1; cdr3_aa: CASSPQRSGGNNEQFF; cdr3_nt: TGTGCCAGCTCACCACAGCGTAGTGGCGGGAACAATGAGCAGTTCTTC
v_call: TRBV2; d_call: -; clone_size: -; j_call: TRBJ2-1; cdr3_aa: CASRLAEGDNEQFF; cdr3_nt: TGTGCCAGCCGGTTAGCGGAAGGTGACAATGAGCAGTTCTTC
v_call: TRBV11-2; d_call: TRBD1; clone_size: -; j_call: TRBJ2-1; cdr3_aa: CASSLYGTGETEQFF; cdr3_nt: TGTGCCAGCAGCTTATATGGGACAGGGGAGACTGAGCAGTTCTTC
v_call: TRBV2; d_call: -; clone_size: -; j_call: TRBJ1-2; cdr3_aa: CASSVLGPNYGYTF; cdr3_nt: TGTGCCAGCAGTGTCTTGGGACCGAACTATGGCTACACCTTC